Below, 12 T cell receptor beta chains from the same sample are listed, as sequenced in a study of cytomegalovirus exposure and HLA in healthy donors. A multiplex PCR was run with 60 Vbeta primers and 13 Jbeta primers. Some clones are missing from TCRdb's copy, which holds only in-frame ones; the method was immunoSEQ multiplex PCR. Among about 120,000 clones listed, approximately 82% were seen once. The specimen sequenced was PBMCs. These receptors came from a man aged 18 to 35 in good health and CMV-seropositive.

This chain links TRBV6-1 with TRBJ1-1; D may be TRBD1 (5 bases). The CDR3 loop spans 14 amino acids. Trimming stripped 8 bases from V and 0 bases from J, with 13 bases between. CDR1 and CDR2 from the germline V gene are MNHNS and SASEGT. CDR3 bases: TGTGCCAGCGGACATGCCTTTATGAACACTGAAGCTTTCTTT. As protein: CASGHAFMNTEAFF.

This clone was detected a few times. The J gene is TRBJ2-2, the V gene TRBV29-1; D unresolved. V dropped 0 bases and J dropped 0 bases, with 8 bases sitting between them. The CDR3 length is 15 residues. CDR1 is SQVTM and CDR2 is ANQGSEA in the germline V gene. The CDR3 loop is CSVEDLSANTGELFF. The CDR3 DNA is TGCAGCGTTGAAGATCTCAGTGCGAACACCGGGGAGCTGTTTTTT.

The chain has TRBV7-2 and TRBJ2-2, with D perhaps matching TRBD2 (6 bases). This CDR3 is built from 16 residues. Trimming stripped 5 bases from V and 7 bases from J, with 20 bases between. CDR1 and CDR2 (germline): SGHTA, FQGNSA. The CDR3 spells CASSPLLGARGGELFF. CDR3 bases: TGTGCCAGCAGCCCTCTCTTAGGGGCGCGGGGCGGGGAGCTGTTTTTT.

The chain couples TRBV5-4 to TRBJ1-6, with 10 bases matching TRBD1. Germline CDR1 is SGHNT and CDR2 is YYREEE (reference sequence). CDR3 length equals 16 residues. V lost 1 base and J lost 9; bases outside the gene matches: 7. Here the CDR3 reads CASSLQDRGNGSPLHF. The CDR3 nucleotides are TGTGCCAGCAGCTTGCAGGACAGGGGGAATGGTTCACCCCTCCACTTT.

The CDR3 reads CASSLRQGEQYF. The CDR3, as DNA: TGTGCCAGCAGCTTACGACAGGGCGAGCAGTACTTC. This chain uses TRBV13 with TRBJ2-7, with TRBD1 matching 7 bases. This CDR3 contains 12 residues. The ends lost 2 bases at V and 6 bases at J; junction bases unmatched: 1. CDR1 PRHDT and CDR2 FYEKMQ come from the germline V gene (reference sequence).

This clone has only one observation. The chain combines TRBV28 with TRBJ2-7; perhaps TRBD1 as D (5 bases). The germline V and J ends were trimmed by 3 bases and 4 bases, with 13 bases remaining between them. The germline gives CDR1 MDHEN, CDR2 SYDVKM. This CDR3 is 14 amino acids long. CDR3 loop: CASSFGASLYEQYF. The CDR3 nucleotides read TGTGCCAGCAGTTTTGGGGCATCCCTATACGAGCAGTACTTC.

Turning to this clone: A read error may produce the germline difference seen at one junction end. V gene TRBV5-6 combines with J gene TRBJ2-7; 7 bases align to TRBD2. This CDR3 has 12 residues. CDR1 SGHDT and CDR2 YYEEEE come from the germline V gene. For the CDR3, the DNA is TGTGCCAGCAGCTTGGGCGGGGGTGAGGAATTCTTC. It is translated as CASSLGGGEEFF.

The chain is built from TRBV5-1 and TRBJ2-6; 10 bases map to TRBD1. This CDR3 is built from 21 residues. CDR1 and CDR2 from the germline V gene are SGHRS and YFSETQ. Trimming removed 0 bases from V and 0 bases from J; junction bases left unmatched: 12. The CDR3 is CASSLAGTMTGGLSGANVLTF. The DNA of the CDR3 is TGCGCCAGCAGCTTGGCCGGGACCATGACAGGGGGCCTCTCTGGGGCCAACGTCCTGACTTTC.

The chain recombines TRBV7-2 with TRBJ1-6, with a tentative D call TRBD1 (6 bases). The CDR3 length is 16 residues. Germline V gene sequence: CDR1 SGHTA, CDR2 FQGNSA. V was trimmed by 3 bases and J by 5 bases, leaving 14 bases between them. The chain's CDR3 is CASSFGKGVNNSPLHF. The DNA of the CDR3 is TGTGCCAGCAGCTTTGGGAAGGGGGTGAATAATTCACCCCTCCACTTT. The full variable domain, its missing parts supplied by reference TRBV7-2 and TRBJ1-6, is GAGVSQSPSNKVTEKGKDVELRCDPISGHTALYWYRQSLGQGLEFLIYFQGNSAPDKSGLPSDRFSAERTGGSVSTLTIQRTQQEDSAVYLCASSFGKGVNNSPLHFGNGTRLTVT.

The chain recombines TRBV5-4 with TRBJ2-3; 8 bases are shared with TRBD2. Germline-derived CDR1 and CDR2 are SGHNT and YYREEE (reference sequence). The CDR3 loop spans 16 amino acids. V trimming: 0 bases; J trimming: 6 bases; junction bases outside the gene matches: 9. The CDR3 loop is CASSLAGRGGGDTQYF. CDR3 nucleotides: TGTGCCAGCAGCTTGGCCGGTCGGGGGGGAGGGGATACGCAGTATTTT.

The CDR3 region is CASSGGGSVYGYTF. The CDR3 nucleotides are TGTGCCAGCAGTGGGGGGGGGTCTGTCTATGGCTACACCTTC. V usage is TRBV6-4 and J usage is TRBJ1-2; weak D call: TRBD1 (5 bases). V gave up 4 bases and J gave up 4 bases, with 13 bases separating them. The CDR3 consists of 14 residues. The V gene's germline CDR1 is MRHNA and CDR2 SNTAGT.

The V gene is TRBV7-9, the J gene TRBJ1-2; no clear D. The CDR3 consists of 15 residues. V was trimmed by 5 bases and J by 0 bases, leaving 13 bases between them. The germline V gene has CDR1 SEHNR and CDR2 FQNEAQ (reference sequence). The chain's CDR3 is CASSLPYLANYGYTF. CDR3 bases: TGTGCCAGCAGCCTACCATACCTAGCTAACTATGGCTACACCTTC.